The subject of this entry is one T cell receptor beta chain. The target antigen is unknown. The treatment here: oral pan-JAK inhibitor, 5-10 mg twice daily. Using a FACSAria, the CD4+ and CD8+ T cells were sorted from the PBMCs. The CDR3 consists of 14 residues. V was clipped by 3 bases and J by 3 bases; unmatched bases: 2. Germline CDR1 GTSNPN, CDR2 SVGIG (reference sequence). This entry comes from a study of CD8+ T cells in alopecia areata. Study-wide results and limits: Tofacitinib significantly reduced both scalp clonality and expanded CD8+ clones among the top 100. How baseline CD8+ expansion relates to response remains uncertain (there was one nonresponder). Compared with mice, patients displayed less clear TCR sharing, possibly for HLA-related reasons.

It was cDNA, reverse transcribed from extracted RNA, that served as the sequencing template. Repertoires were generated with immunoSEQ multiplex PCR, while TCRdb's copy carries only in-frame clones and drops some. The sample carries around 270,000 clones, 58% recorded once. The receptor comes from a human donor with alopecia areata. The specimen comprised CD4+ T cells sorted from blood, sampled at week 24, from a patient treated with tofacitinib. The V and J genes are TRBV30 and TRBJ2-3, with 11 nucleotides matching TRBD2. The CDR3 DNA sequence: TGTGCCTGGAGGCCTAGCGGGGGGACAGATACGCAGTATTTT. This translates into CAWRPSGGTDTQYF.